This T cell receptor (beta chain) originates from a study of shared clonotypes between healthy human individuals. Overall study results and limits: The donor pool, a small one, limited the genetic and exposure-history diversity represented. Compared with clonotypes that all four donors shared, non-shared clonotypes had lower generation probabilities.

About this clone: The antigen is unknown.

The CDR3 consists of 16 residues. The germline V gene has CDR1 LNHDA and CDR2 SQIVND (reference sequence). V lost 5 bases and J lost 6; bases outside the gene matches: 8. CD8 memory pooled CD45RO+ cells and CCR7-negative CD45RA+ TemRA cells. Genomic DNA per cell subset filled all wells of several immunoSEQ plates. The assay was immunoSEQ multiplex PCR, and TCRdb's table has in-frame clones only and misses some. The table lists 400,000 or so clones, about 96% of them singletons, with more than 0.3% in the top ten. This receptor was identified in a man under 40 in good health. Sequenced sample: memory CD8+ T cells sorted from blood. Subset indicated: CD45RO+ cells pooled with CCR7-negative TemRA cells. V gene TRBV19 combines with J gene TRBJ2-1, with 12 positions matching TRBD1. The CDR3 region has the DNA TGTGCCAGTAGTTTTGTCCGGGACAGGGGGCGCAATGAGCAGTTCTTC. This sequence encodes CASSFVRDRGRNEQFF.